This is a list of T cell receptor beta chains from one sample in a study of vaccination effects on CD4 cells after COVID-19. These receptors have no known antigen. Using immunoSEQ multiplex PCR, the repertoire was profiled, and TCRdb retains in-frame clones only, with some absent. The repertoire holds about 46,000 clones, with around 76% as singletons. The sequencing here drew on CD4+ T cells from PBMCs cultured without peptide, taken before COVID-19 vaccination. The receptors shown here come from a human donor who had a prior SARS-CoV-2 infection. Each CDR3 is given with its conserved first and last residue. Each record gives: CDR3 DNA, CDR3 protein, J gene, clone size, V gene, D gene. The D gene is left open where the match is weak. Clone size appears in some rows only: once, few, many, or a class for an expanded clone.

CDR3nt: TGTGCCAGCAGCGCGAGCGGGAGGGCCTACAATGAGCAGTTCTTC
CDR3aa: CASSASGRAYNEQFF
j_gene: TRBJ2-1
abundance: once
v_gene: TRBV21-1
d_gene: -

CDR3nt: TGCGCCAGCAGCTTAGGCTCCTCTGGAAACACCATATATTTT
CDR3aa: CASSLGSSGNTIYF
j_gene: TRBJ1-3
abundance: few
v_gene: TRBV5-1
d_gene: -

CDR3nt: TGTGCCAGCAGCCAAGGCGATATGCGCGGAGCCCAGGGCAATCAGCCCCAGCATTTT
CDR3aa: CASSQGDMRGAQGNQPQHF
j_gene: TRBJ1-5
abundance: once
v_gene: TRBV4-2
d_gene: -

CDR3nt: TGTGCCAGCAGCGCGCCGGAGACAGGGAATGAAAAACTGTTTTTT
CDR3aa: CASSAPETGNEKLFF
j_gene: TRBJ1-4
abundance: -
v_gene: TRBV7-9
d_gene: TRBD1

CDR3nt: TGCGCCAGCAGCATCCGTCTAGGGTCAGATACGCAGTATTTT
CDR3aa: CASSIRLGSDTQYF
j_gene: TRBJ2-3
abundance: -
v_gene: TRBV5-1
d_gene: -

CDR3nt: TGTGCCAGCAGCGCCGGACTAGCGGGAGCTAAATCCTACAATGAGCAGTTCTTC
CDR3aa: CASSAGLAGAKSYNEQFF
j_gene: TRBJ2-1
abundance: -
v_gene: TRBV5-5
d_gene: TRBD2

CDR3nt: TGTGCCACCAGTGATGCCCTTACTCTGCCCAATGGCTACACCTTC
CDR3aa: CATSDALTLPNGYTF
j_gene: TRBJ1-2
abundance: -
v_gene: TRBV24-1
d_gene: -

CDR3nt: TGTGCCAGCGGCCGGTCAGGGGACTATGGCTACACCTTC
CDR3aa: CASGRSGDYGYTF
j_gene: TRBJ1-2
abundance: -
v_gene: TRBV2
d_gene: -

CDR3nt: TGTGCCAGCAGCCAACCTGGACTAGCGGAAGAGACCCAGTACTTC
CDR3aa: CASSQPGLAEETQYF
j_gene: TRBJ2-5
abundance: few
v_gene: TRBV4-2
d_gene: TRBD2

CDR3nt: TGTGCGCTAAGGGGGTTTCGCCACGAGCAGTACTTC
CDR3aa: CALRGFRHEQYF
j_gene: TRBJ2-7
abundance: few
v_gene: TRBV30
d_gene: -

CDR3nt: TGTGCCAGCAGCCCGTCGGCAGCCCAAGAGACCCAGTACTTC
CDR3aa: CASSPSAAQETQYF
j_gene: TRBJ2-5
abundance: -
v_gene: TRBV7-2
d_gene: -

CDR3nt: TGTGCCAGTAGTAGCGTCGGTGGGGGGCTGAACACTGAAGCTTTCTTT
CDR3aa: CASSSVGGGLNTEAFF
j_gene: TRBJ1-1
abundance: once
v_gene: TRBV19
d_gene: -

CDR3nt: TGTGCCAGCAGCTTCGGGGACATACGAACCTACGAGCAGTACTTC
CDR3aa: CASSFGDIRTYEQYF
j_gene: TRBJ2-7
abundance: -
v_gene: TRBV5-6
d_gene: -

CDR3nt: TGTGCCAGCAGCAAAGTGATCTATTTCAATGAGCAGTTCTTC
CDR3aa: CASSKVIYFNEQFF
j_gene: TRBJ2-1
abundance: -
v_gene: TRBV21-1
d_gene: -

CDR3nt: TGTGCCAGCAGCTTGGGCCTAGGATCTTACAATGAGCAGTTCTTC
CDR3aa: CASSLGLGSYNEQFF
j_gene: TRBJ2-1
abundance: few
v_gene: TRBV5-8
d_gene: -

CDR3nt: TGTGCCAGTGGCGAGGGCCTCTCCTACAATGAGCAGTTCTTC
CDR3aa: CASGEGLSYNEQFF
j_gene: TRBJ2-1
abundance: -
v_gene: TRBV11-2
d_gene: -

CDR3nt: TGTGCCAGCAGCTTGCGCTTTTTGGGGTCGGATGAAAAACTGTTTTTT
CDR3aa: CASSLRFLGSDEKLFF
j_gene: TRBJ1-4
abundance: -
v_gene: TRBV5-6
d_gene: -